The 21 T cell receptor beta chains below were found in one sample sequenced in a study of blood T cells in healthy people across ages. A J-beta primer mix and a sample-barcoded 5' primer were used in a second PCR of about 6 to 12 cycles. TCRdb ran MiXCR on the 5' RACE reads and lists one entry per CDR3 protein. The sample includes approximately 1.5 million distinct CDR3 sequences, about 45% seen only once; the top ten take about 3.8%. The sequenced material came from blood. These receptors were obtained from a young woman in good health.

Only a few counts were recorded for this clonotype. The J gene is TRBJ2-7, the V gene TRBV27; D not certain. Trimming cost V 4 bases and J 0 bases, with 7 bases left between them. This CDR3 is built from 13 residues. Germline V gene data show CDR1 as MNHEY and CDR2 as SMNVEV (reference sequence). CDR3 bases: TGTGCCAGCAGTTGGTCCAACTCCTACGAGCAGTACTTC. This codes for CASSWSNSYEQYF.

CDR3 DNA sequence: TGCGCCAGCAGTGACACCCCTAACCACGTCCTGACTTTC. This codes for CASSDTPNHVLTF. This chain joins TRBV10-2 and TRBJ2-6, with D uncertain. Trimming took off 3 bases at V and 11 bases at J, with 11 bases between the two ends. Germline assignment: CDR1 WSHSY and CDR2 SAAADI. This CDR3 region has 13 residues.

This clonotype was picked up a small number of times. V and J are TRBV27 and TRBJ2-3; no clear D gene. The CDR3 sequence is 14 residues long. The germline CDR1 and CDR2 sequences are MNHEY and SMNVEV (reference sequence). V was trimmed by 3 bases and J by 2 bases, leaving 9 bases between them. CDR3 in DNA: TGTGCCAGCAGTTTCGGATCGTTCACAGATACGCAGTATTTT. As protein: CASSFGSFTDTQYF.

The chain has TRBV27 and TRBJ1-1, with 7 bases identical to TRBD1. The CDR3 sequence is 14 residues long. V shed 6 bases, J shed 8 bases, and the junction held 12 bases outside the gene matches. Per the germline V gene, CDR1 is MNHEY and CDR2 is SMNVEV (reference sequence). The CDR3 here is CASRRTGGFWEAFF. The CDR3 region has the DNA TGTGCCAGCAGACGGACAGGAGGGTTTTGGGAAGCTTTCTTT.

This clonotype showed up just a few times. The chain has TRBV12-3 or TRBV12-4 and TRBJ1-4; D call uncertain. Trimming removed 6 bases at V and 1 base at J, with 9 bases between. The CDR3 is 14 residues long. CDR3 in amino acids: CASSLAVTNEKLFF. Here the CDR3 DNA reads TGTGCCAGCAGCCTCGCCGTAACTAATGAAAAACTGTTTTTT.

This chain joins TRBV20-1 and TRBJ2-5; 7 nucleotides agree with TRBD2. Gene TRBJ2-7 matches the end of the DNA better, so the J call may be wrong. The CDR3 has 16 residues. Germline V CDR1 and CDR2: DFQATT, SNEGSKA (reference sequence). CDR3: CSASQGPAGNNYEQYF. CDR3 nucleotide sequence: TGCAGTGCTAGCCAGGGACCAGCGGGAAATAATTACGAGCAGTACTTC.

The rearrangement joins TRBV12-3 or TRBV12-4 to TRBJ1-2; D is unclear. V lost 6 bases, J lost 4 bases, and 12 bases lay in between. The CDR3 runs to 13 residues. Here the CDR3 DNA reads TGTGCCAGCAGCCCGCTTACGGCCTATGGCTACACCTTC. This gives the protein CASSPLTAYGYTF.

The rearrangement uses TRBV9 and TRBJ2-7, with D possibly called TRBD1 or TRBD2 (6 bases each). Germline V gene sequence: CDR1 SGDLS, CDR2 YYNGEE. This CDR3 spans 14 amino acids. V shed 5 bases and J shed 2 bases, with 14 bases lying between them. CDR3 in amino acids: CASSAGGGTYEQYF. The DNA of the CDR3 is TGTGCCAGCAGTGCCGGAGGGGGAACCTACGAGCAGTACTTC.

This clonotype was observed a handful of times. This CDR3 reads CASGRDSQETQYF. The DNA of the CDR3 is TGTGCCAGCGGACGGGACTCCCAAGAGACCCAGTACTTC. The chain combines TRBV12-3 or TRBV12-4 with TRBJ2-5, with D maybe TRBD2 (6 bases). This CDR3 comprises 13 residues. Trimming pared 8 bases from V and 1 base from J, leaving 11 bases between.

Only a few counts were recorded for this clonotype. V usage is TRBV6-2 or TRBV6-3 and J usage is TRBJ2-7; 8 positions match TRBD1. Germline CDR1 is MNHEY and CDR2 is SVGEGT. The length of the CDR3 is 13 residues. The junction had 5 bases not matched to a gene; V was cut back by 8 bases and J by 2 bases. CDR3 loop: CASGRQGPYEQYF. CDR3 in DNA: TGTGCCAGCGGAAGACAGGGGCCCTACGAGCAGTACTTC.

The V gene is TRBV5-1, the J gene TRBJ1-2; D is ambiguous. CDR1 is SGHRS and CDR2 is YFSETQ in the germline V gene. The CDR3 runs 14 residues. Deletions cut 0 bases from V and 6 bases from J, with 12 bases between. The CDR3 DNA is TGCGCCAGCAGCTTGGTATCCGTTAGGGATGGCTACACCTTC. It is translated as CASSLVSVRDGYTF.

This chain joins TRBV27 and TRBJ2-7; D gene unclear. CDR3 size: 14 residues. Germline CDR1 MNHEY, CDR2 SMNVEV (reference sequence). V lost 5 bases and J 2 bases, leaving 13 bases between the germline ends. In nucleotides, the CDR3 is TGTGCCAGCAGTCCACACGACAAACCCTACGAGCAGTACTTC. It translates to CASSPHDKPYEQYF.

V and J are TRBV20-1 and TRBJ2-2; TRBD1 agrees at 9 bases. Germline CDR1 is DFQATT and CDR2 is SNEGSKA (reference sequence). The CDR3 contains 15 residues. The V and J ends lost 4 bases and 4 bases, in that order; junction bases with no gene match: 7. CDR3 bases: TGCAGTGCTACTCGGACAGGGGCCCTCACCGGGGAGCTGTTTTTT. Translation: CSATRTGALTGELFF.

The V call is TRBV21-1, the J call TRBJ2-1; the D call in the table, TRBD1, was not verified against the DNA. TRBV21-1 is tagged as a pseudogene. The CDR3 is 15 amino acids. The CDR3 nucleotides read TGTGCCAGCAGCAAAGGTCCGGAGGGGGGAAATGAGCAGTTCTTC. Its protein product is CASSKGPEGGNEQFF.

The CDR3 loop is CASSLTPLGNEQFF. Written as DNA, the CDR3 is TGTGCCAGCAGCCTCACACCCCTCGGCAATGAGCAGTTCTTC. The rearrangement joins TRBV7-3 to TRBJ2-1, with unresolved D. The germline CDR1 and CDR2 sequences are SGHTA and FQGTGA. The CDR3 has 14 residues. V dropped 5 bases and J dropped 6 bases, with 14 bases sitting between them. Complete variable domain (other parts from reference TRBV7-3 and TRBJ2-1): GAGVSQTPSNKVTEKGKYVELRCDPISGHTALYWYRQSLGQGPEFLIYFQGTGAADDSGLPNDRFFAVRPEGSVSTLKIQRTERGDSAVYLCASSLTPLGNEQFFGPGTRLTVL.

This clonotype has just a few counts. The chain couples TRBV7-3 to TRBJ2-3; 9 nucleotides agree with TRBD2. Germline assignment: CDR1 SGHTA and CDR2 FQGTGA. This CDR3 has 16 amino acids. V lost 2 bases, J lost 3 bases, and 6 bases stayed unmatched. The CDR3, as DNA: TGTGCCAGCAGCTTATACGTAGCGGGAGCGACAGATACGCAGTATTTT. Amino acids: CASSLYVAGATDTQYF.

This CDR3 is CASSLDRDGFEKLFF. As DNA, the CDR3 is TGTGCCAGCAGTTTAGACCGGGACGGGTTTGAAAAACTGTTTTTT. The chain employs TRBV12-3 or TRBV12-4 and TRBJ1-4; possible D gene TRBD1, 5 bases. The CDR3 has 15 amino acids. V lost 1 base, J lost 7 bases, and 13 bases lay in between.

The CDR3 sequence: CSVAPGATQYF. The CDR3 bases are TGCAGCGTCGCGCCGGGAGCTACGCAGTATTTT. This chain links TRBV29-1 with TRBJ2-3, with D possibly matching TRBD2 (6 bases). Trimming left V 6 bases short and J 8 bases short, with 12 bases between. This CDR3 is built from 11 residues. The V gene's germline CDR1 is SQVTM and CDR2 ANQGSEA.

With respect to this clonotype: The junction departs from the called germline gene at one end, perhaps through a read error. The chain links TRBV7-9 to TRBJ2-7; no definite D call. This CDR3 has 13 residues. Germline V gene data show CDR1 as SEHNR and CDR2 as FQNEAQ (reference sequence). This CDR3 is CACSLESAYEQYF. The CDR3 DNA reads as TGTGCCTGCAGCTTGGAGTCGGCCTACGAGCAGTACTTC.

In its sample, this clonotype was seen once. The chain is built from TRBV29-1 and TRBJ2-7, with D unclear. The CDR3 has 11 amino acids. Per the germline V gene, CDR1 is SQVTM and CDR2 is ANQGSEA. Between the trimmed V and J ends, which lost 0 bases and 9 bases, there was a span of 9 bases. CDR3 region: CSVEEGYRQYF. Here the CDR3 DNA reads TGCAGCGTTGAAGAAGGCTACAGGCAGTACTTC.

This chain connects TRBV7-9 to TRBJ2-1; D not resolved. The DNA end is more similar to TRBJ2-7, so the J call may be wrong. The CDR3 contains 16 residues. Germline V gene data show CDR1 as SEHNR and CDR2 as FQNEAQ (reference sequence). Here the CDR3 reads CASSLNILNTKNEQYF. Written as DNA, the CDR3 is TGTGCCAGCAGCCTGAATATCCTAAATACAAAAAATGAGCAGTACTTC.